The source of this TCR beta chain is a study of PD-1 blockade in classical Hodgkin lymphoma (dated by TCRdb to 2020 to 2021). For the study in its entirety: Nivolumab dosing was 3 mg/kg intravenously every 2 weeks, continuing until either disease progression or unacceptable toxicity. The study used TCR beta sequencing and CyTOF to define a peripheral blood immune signature of response to PD-1 blockade in classical Hodgkin lymphoma. General conclusions and limits of the study: By C4D1, a significant rise was seen in CD4+ TCR diversity but not in CD8+ TCR diversity (p=0.0027 vs p=0.16), and the rise was most apparent among complete responders (p=0.02). Only a single clinical trial cohort was studied, and what caused the repertoire differences, possibly disease activity or prior therapy, remained undefined. Baseline TCR diversity was reported to be lower in newly diagnosed patients than in healthy donors and to be lower still in relapsed/refractory patients. Patients starting nivolumab less than 1 year after ASCT had lower diversity and were excluded from later analyses to avoid confounding by immune reconstitution. Among trial patients, those achieving complete response had baseline diversity similar to that of newly diagnosed patients, while diversity was significantly lower in partial responders and progressors.

The Qiagen DNeasy kit was used to extract genomic DNA both from unsorted PBMCs and from the negatively selected CD4+ and CD8+ fractions. TCR beta CDR3 regions were amplified by immunoSEQ multiplex PCR using primers annealing to V and J segments. Amplification bias was minimized using a synthetic immune receptor repertoire, and residual bias was removed computationally after sequencing. On the study's bioinformatics: Repertoire diversity was quantified as the Shannon entropy index using custom Python scripts. Unsorted, CD4+ and CD8+ repertoires were analyzed separately, except in combined analyses where CD4+ and CD8+ sequences were merged in silico. A clone was considered expanded if an increase in frequency of at least 2-fold after treatment relative to C1D1 was found, and a pseudocount of 0.5 was applied to clones undetected at baseline. Singleton clones were defined as clones with 0 or 1 copy at C1D1, and non-singleton clones were defined as clones with 2 or more copies. Clones expanded in unsorted samples were annotated as CD4+, CD8+ or unknown by matching protein sequences in sorted samples from the same patient. Wilcoxon tests on paired samples were used to test changes in diversity from C1D1 to C4D1. This immuneACCESS table, as held by TCRdb, lists in-frame sequences with V and J called but not all clones. Of the missing ones, under half trace to an unresolved V gene in checked studies; the others have no known cause. Clone size and the V and J calls come from that table; the DNA yielded D and trimming. Counted in this sample were 64,000 or so clones; around 94% of them appeared once. The top ten clones comprise about 8% of the sample.

Note on this clone: This clone's antigen is unknown. Per-base qualities were not stored, and no clone one base away is much larger.

The time point label here, explained by the study, means: cycle 4 day 1 (C4D1), after six to seven weeks of nivolumab. Every trial patient had relapsed following autologous stem cell transplantation, and prior brentuximab vedotin exposure was what differed among cohorts A, B and C. A total of around 60 patients with relapsed/refractory classical Hodgkin lymphoma made up the trial cohort, and each patient's best overall response was complete response, partial response or progressive disease. In the multi-cohort phase II CheckMate 205 trial, trial patients received single-agent nivolumab. An independent review committee assessed best overall response by applying the 2007 International Working Group response criteria. Trial PBMCs were obtained immediately prior to nivolumab initiation (C1D1) and on therapy at cycle 2 day 1 and cycle 4 day 1. Peripheral blood was collected in 8 mL Vacutainer Cell Preparation Tubes, from which PBMCs were isolated by centrifugation and then cryopreserved.

The sequence was collected from a human donor with classical Hodgkin lymphoma. This material consisted of peripheral blood mononuclear cells (PBMCs), taken before the fourth cycle of nivolumab.

The DNA sequence reads TGTGCCAGCAGTTTCATGAGAGGATACTACGAGCAGTACTTC. It codes for CASSFMRGYYEQYF. The chain is assembled from TRBV28 and TRBJ2-7, with no D gene named confidently. Sequences MDHEN (CDR1) and SYDVKM (CDR2) are obtained from the germline V gene. Trimming takes 3 bases from V and 3 bases from J, and the germline ends sit 12 bases apart. Reading from cysteine to phenylalanine, the CDR3 counts 14 amino acids. Just the 42-base CDR3 DNA is kept, in frame starting at base 1.